The 15 T cell receptor beta chains below were found in one sample sequenced in a study of OX40 agonist ivuxolimab in advanced cancers. Libraries were prepared by immunoSEQ multiplex PCR; TCRdb keeps only in-frame clonotypes and omits some of them. This sample carries roughly 20,000 clones, roughly four fifths of them seen once, and the ten largest clones take just over 3%. The specimen comprised CD4+ or CD8+ T cells sorted from blood, sampled in a trial of the OX40 agonist ivuxolimab. Receptors originate from an adult with an advanced solid tumor such as melanoma, head and neck, liver or kidney cancer.

The chain joins TRBV30 to TRBJ1-2, with D unclear. This CDR3 has 12 residues. Trimming took off 1 base at V and 5 bases at J, with 8 bases between the two ends. Germline CDR1 and CDR2: GTSNPN and SVGIG (reference sequence). Here the CDR3 DNA reads TGTGCCTGGAGTGATGACTGGTATGGCTACACCTTC. This codes for CAWSDDWYGYTF. The full variable domain, completed using reference TRBV30 and TRBJ1-2, is SQTIHQWPATLVQPVGSPLSLECTVEGTSNPNLYWYRQAAGRGLQLLFYSVGIGQISSEVPQNLSASRPQDRQFILSSKKLLLSDSGFYLCAWSDDWYGYTFGSGTRLTVV.

This clone was picked up one time. The J gene is TRBJ1-1, the V gene TRBV5-6; weak D call: TRBD1 (6 bases). Germline CDR1 is SGHDT and CDR2 is YYEEEE. Trimming pared 3 bases from V and 4 bases from J, leaving 10 bases between. There are 13 residues in the CDR3. The CDR3 is CASSWGAATEAFF. DNA of the CDR3: TGTGCCAGCAGCTGGGGGGCAGCCACTGAAGCTTTCTTT.

This clone has a single count. J is TRBJ2-7 and V is TRBV7-2; 12 bases match TRBD2. V dropped 1 base and J dropped 0; count of bases not matched to a gene: 7. Germline loops: CDR1 SGHTA, CDR2 FQGNSA. The CDR3 loop spans 18 amino acids. This CDR3 reads CASSLVVLAGGRSYEQYF. The CDR3 DNA follows: TGTGCCAGCAGCTTAGTTGTACTAGCGGGGGGCCGCTCCTACGAGCAGTACTTC.

This clone has a handful of counts. The rearrangement links TRBV2 to TRBJ1-1; D might be TRBD1 (6 bases). V was trimmed by 7 bases and J by 1 base, leaving 16 bases between them. The CDR3 has 15 residues. The germline V gene encodes CDR1 SNHLY and CDR2 FYNNEI. CDR3 bases: TGTGCCAGCACCCGGACAGCTACGGGGAACACTGAAGCTTTCTTT. Its protein product is CASTRTATGNTEAFF.

CDR3 DNA sequence: TGCGCCAGCAGCTTGACAGGGGAGAGGAACACCATATATTTT. Translating it yields CASSLTGERNTIYF. The rearrangement uses TRBV5-1 and TRBJ1-3; 7 bases agree with TRBD1. The CDR3 is 14 residues long. Looked up from germline, CDR1 is SGHRS and CDR2 is YFSETQ. The trim removed 1 base at V and 7 bases at J, leaving 5 bases unmatched. Based on the CDR3 plus reference TRBV5-1 and TRBJ1-3, the full variable domain is KAGVTQTPRYLIKTRGQQVTLSCSPISGHRSVSWYQQTPGQGLQFLFEYFSETQRNKGNFPGRFSGRQFSNSRSEMNVSTLELGDSALYLCASSLTGERNTIYFGEGSWLTVV.

In its sample, this clone was seen a few times. The chain has TRBV27 and TRBJ2-7; D perhaps matches TRBD2 (5 bases). Germline V gives CDR1 MNHEY, CDR2 SMNVEV (reference sequence). The ends were cut back, 5 bases at V and 9 bases at J, with 17 bases in the middle. This CDR3 contains 13 residues. CDR3 region: CASSRGPLNRQYF. The DNA for the CDR3 is TGTGCCAGCAGTCGAGGGCCCCTTAATAGGCAGTACTTC.

This chain links TRBV30 with TRBJ2-2, with 11 bases aligning to TRBD2. V trimming: 5 bases; J trimming: 7 bases; junction bases outside the gene matches: 9. CDR1 and CDR2 from the germline V gene are GTSNPN and SVGIG (reference sequence). This CDR3 is 15 amino acids long. In DNA, the CDR3 is TGTGCCTGGGTCCAGACTAGCGGGAATAACGGGGAGCTGTTTTTT. Translated, it gives CAWVQTSGNNGELFF.

This clone was counted only a few times. This rearrangement joins TRBV28 to TRBJ1-3; D is unclear. The germline V gene encodes CDR1 MDHEN and CDR2 SYDVKM. Trimming cost V 7 bases and J 0 bases, with 25 bases left between them. The CDR3 loop spans 19 amino acids. The CDR3 nucleotides read TGTGCCAGCAAATACATTACCGGGCGGACGTTATACTCTGGAAACACCATATATTTT. This codes for CASKYITGRTLYSGNTIYF.

This rearrangement joins TRBV30 to TRBJ2-7; no definite D call. Looked up from germline, CDR1 is GTSNPN and CDR2 is SVGIG (reference sequence). V lost 6 bases, J lost 6 bases, and 15 bases lay in between. The CDR3 is 12 amino acids. CDR3 amino acids: CACSLGTAEQYF. The CDR3 nucleotides are TGTGCCTGTTCTCTAGGTACCGCCGAGCAGTACTTC.

There are a few counts of this clone. This chain links TRBV2 with TRBJ2-1, with 7 bases aligning to TRBD1. Trimming took 4 bases from V and 8 from J; bases not matched to a gene: 5. CDR1 SNHLY and CDR2 FYNNEI come from the germline V gene. CDR3 length: 13 amino acids. This chain's CDR3 is CASSVQGLDEQFF. DNA of the CDR3: TGTGCCAGCAGTGTACAGGGGCTCGATGAGCAGTTCTTC.

The genes are TRBV6-5 and TRBJ1-2, with a tentative D call TRBD1 (5 bases). This CDR3 has 15 residues. From germline, CDR1 is MNHEY and CDR2 SVGAGI. V lost 0 bases to trimming and J lost 8 bases, with 16 bases between them. CDR3 DNA: TGTGCCAGCAGTTACTCGGTGTGGGGCCTAGGGGGCTACACCTTC. Translated, it gives CASSYSVWGLGGYTF.

CDR3 DNA sequence: TGTGCCATCAGTGAGTCTGGCGGAGAAGAGACCCAGTACTTC. Protein: CAISESGGEETQYF. The gene calls are TRBV10-3 and TRBJ2-5, with unresolved D. CDR1 is ENHRY, CDR2 SYGVKD, per germline. V lost 0 bases to trimming and J lost 3 bases, with 8 bases between them. The CDR3 has 14 residues.

The chain is built from TRBV19 and TRBJ1-6; D unclear. CDR1 is LNHDA and CDR2 is SQIVND in the germline V gene (reference sequence). The ends were cut back, 5 bases at V and 7 bases at J, with 9 bases in the middle. This CDR3 spans 13 amino acids. This chain's CDR3 is CASSGPGNSPLHF. The CDR3 DNA sequence: TGTGCCAGTAGTGGCCCCGGGAATTCACCCCTCCACTTT. Looking up the rest from reference TRBV19 and TRBJ1-6 gives the full variable domain: DGGITQSPKYLFRKEGQNVTLSCEQNLNHDAMYWYRQDPGQGLRLIYYSQIVNDFQKGDIAEGYSVSREKKESFPLTVTSAQKNPTAFYLCASSGPGNSPLHFGNGTRLTVT.

As concerns this clone: The junction departs from the called germline gene at one end, perhaps through a read error. The chain links TRBV20-1 to TRBJ2-1; no clear D gene. Germline CDR1 is DFQATT and CDR2 is SNEGSKA (reference sequence). The CDR3 contains 10 residues. The chain's CDR3 is CSAKLRPVIF. CDR3 DNA: TGCAGTGCTAAATTGCGCCCAGTGATCTTC.

V usage is TRBV10-1 and J usage is TRBJ2-6; no clear D. The CDR3 runs 18 residues. V was pared by 5 bases and J by 5 bases, with 22 bases between. The germline V gene encodes CDR1 WNHNN and CDR2 SYGVQD (reference sequence). The CDR3, as DNA: TGCGCCAGCAGTATTAAACAAAGAGCACAAAGTCGGGCCAACGTCCTGACTTTC. This translates into CASSIKQRAQSRANVLTF.